The 10 T cell receptor beta chains below were found in one sample sequenced in a study of blood T cell repertoires in COVID-19. Assay used: immunoSEQ multiplex PCR; TCRdb lists only in-frame clones, some missing. The repertoire has some 250,000 clones, around 82% of them found once; the top ten carry roughly 8.7%. The material sequenced was peripheral blood. Every receptor here comes from a middle-aged man with active or convalescent COVID-19.

As for this clone: Different DNA sequences within this sample yield the same CDR3. The chain carries TRBV7-2 and TRBJ1-1, with D possibly matching TRBD1 (5 bases). V dropped 3 bases and J dropped 1 base, with 9 bases sitting between them. The CDR3 covers 14 residues. The germline V gene encodes CDR1 SGHTA and CDR2 FQGNSA. The CDR3 region has the DNA TGTGCCAGCAGCTTTCAGGGTAAGAACACTGAAGCTTTCTTT. It specifies CASSFQGKNTEAFF.

This clone appeared a single time. The chain uses TRBV7-9 and TRBJ2-1, with D perhaps TRBD1 (6 bases). The CDR3 has 14 residues. Trimming pared 0 bases from V and 14 bases from J, leaving 17 bases between. Germline lookup yields CDR1 SEHNR and CDR2 FQNEAQ (reference sequence). CDR3: CASSLAQQGSKKFF. The CDR3 nucleotides are TGTGCCAGCAGCTTAGCGCAACAGGGTTCTAAAAAGTTCTTC. Full variable domain (remainder filled in from reference TRBV7-9 and TRBJ2-1): DTGVSQNPRHKITKRGQNVTFRCDPISEHNRLYWYRQTLGQGPEFLTYFQNEAQLEKSRLLSDRFSAERPKGSFSTLEIQRTEQGDSAMYLCASSLAQQGSKKFFGPGTRLTVL.

The gene calls are TRBV6-1 and TRBJ1-1; D unresolved. V was shortened by 0 bases and J by 6 bases, with 11 bases between the two germline ends. The length of the CDR3 is 14 residues. Germline V gene lookup returns CDR1 MNHNS and CDR2 SASEGT. The CDR3 nucleotides are TGTGCCAGCAGTGAAGCTGAGCTTTCGGCTGAAGCTTTCTTT. Encoded protein: CASSEAELSAEAFF.

This chain links TRBV29-1 with TRBJ2-1, with 8 bases aligning to TRBD2. CDR1 and CDR2 (germline): SQVTM, ANQGSEA. The V and J ends lost 6 bases and 9 bases, in that order; junction bases with no gene match: 13. The CDR3 is 14 residues long. Here the CDR3 reads CSVDPGGAGREQFF. The CDR3 DNA reads as TGCAGCGTAGACCCCGGGGGGGCAGGTCGTGAGCAGTTCTTC.

The chain couples TRBV10-1 to TRBJ2-7, with 10 positions matching TRBD2. The junction had 10 bases not matched to a gene; V was cut back by 2 bases and J by 3 bases. The CDR3 has 17 residues. Germline V gives CDR1 WNHNN, CDR2 SYGVQD (reference sequence). The DNA of the CDR3 is TGCGCCAGCAGTGAGAGTGGACTAGCGGCAGTACACTACGAGCAGTACTTC. Protein sequence: CASSESGLAAVHYEQYF.

The chain is built from TRBV28 and TRBJ1-5, with 9 bases matching TRBD1. Germline V gives CDR1 MDHEN, CDR2 SYDVKM. V lost 6 bases, J lost 3 bases, and 6 bases stayed unmatched. The CDR3 sequence is 15 residues long. The CDR3 bases are TGTGCCAGCAGGATCCGGGACAGGGACAATCAGCCCCAGCATTTT. This encodes CASRIRDRDNQPQHF. The whole variable domain, remainder taken from reference TRBV28 and TRBJ1-5, is DVKVTQSSRYLVKRTGEKVFLECVQDMDHENMFWYRQDPGLGLRLIYFSYDVKMKEKGDIPEGYSVSREKKERFSLILESASTNQTSMYLCASRIRDRDNQPQHFGDGTRLSIL.

The chain joins TRBV4-1 to TRBJ2-2, with 8 positions matching TRBD1. The CDR3 is 17 amino acids. The germline gives CDR1 MGHRA, CDR2 YSYEKL. With V trimmed by 0 bases and J by 5 bases, 8 bases remained unmatched. The DNA of the CDR3 is TGCGCCAGCAGCCAAGATGGCCCAGGGGGCTATACCGGGGAGCTGTTTTTT. Translating it yields CASSQDGPGGYTGELFF.

The chain is built from TRBV30 and TRBJ1-1, with D possibly matching TRBD1 (6 bases). This CDR3 is built from 13 residues. Germline CDR1 and CDR2: GTSNPN and SVGIG (reference sequence). Trimming took 4 bases from V and 2 from J, leaving 11 bases between them. In DNA, the CDR3 is TGTGCCTGGAATTTAGGGGGTAACACTGAAGCTTTCTTT. Protein: CAWNLGGNTEAFF.

Only one count was recorded for this clone. The V call is TRBV15, the J call TRBJ1-2; 7 nucleotides line up with TRBD1. Germline loops: CDR1 LNHNV, CDR2 YYDKDF (reference sequence). With 6 bases clipped from V and 7 bases from J, the junction kept 20 bases outside the gene matches. CDR3 length: 17 residues. CDR3 bases: TGTGCCACCAGTCCCGAAGGCTCGGGACAGACGTATAGTGGCTACACCTTC. This gives the protein CATSPEGSGQTYSGYTF.

J is TRBJ2-7 and V is TRBV6-5, with D maybe TRBD2 (6 bases). The CDR3 is 16 amino acids. Trimming took off 2 bases at V and 3 bases at J, with 17 bases between the two ends. CDR1 and CDR2 (germline): MNHEY, SVGAGI. In nucleotides, the CDR3 is TGTGCCAGCAGTTACCGCGCGATCCGGAGGGACTACGAGCAGTACTTC. Protein sequence: CASSYRAIRRDYEQYF.